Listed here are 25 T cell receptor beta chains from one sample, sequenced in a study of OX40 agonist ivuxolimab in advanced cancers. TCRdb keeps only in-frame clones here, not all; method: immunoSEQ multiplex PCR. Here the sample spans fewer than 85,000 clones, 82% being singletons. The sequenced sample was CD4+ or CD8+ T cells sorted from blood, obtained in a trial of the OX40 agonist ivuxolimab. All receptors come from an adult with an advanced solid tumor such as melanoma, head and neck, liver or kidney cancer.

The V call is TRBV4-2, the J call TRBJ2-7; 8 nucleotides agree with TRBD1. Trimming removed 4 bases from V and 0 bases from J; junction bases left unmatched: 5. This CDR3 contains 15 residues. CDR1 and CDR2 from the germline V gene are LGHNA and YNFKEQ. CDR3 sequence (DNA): TGTGCCAGCAGCCTCGACAGGGGATCCTCCTACGAGCAGTACTTC. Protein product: CASSLDRGSSYEQYF.

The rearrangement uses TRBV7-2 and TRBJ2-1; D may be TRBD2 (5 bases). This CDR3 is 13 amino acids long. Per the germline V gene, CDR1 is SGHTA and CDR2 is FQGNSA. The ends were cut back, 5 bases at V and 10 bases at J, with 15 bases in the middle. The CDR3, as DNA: TGTGCCAGCAGCCCAAGGACTCGCCGAGAGCAGTTCTTC. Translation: CASSPRTRREQFF.

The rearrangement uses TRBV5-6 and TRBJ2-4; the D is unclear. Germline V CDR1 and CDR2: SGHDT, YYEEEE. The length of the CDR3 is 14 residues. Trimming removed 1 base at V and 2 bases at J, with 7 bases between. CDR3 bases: TGTGCCAGCAGCTTGACGGGTACCAAAAACATTCAGTACTTC. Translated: CASSLTGTKNIQYF.

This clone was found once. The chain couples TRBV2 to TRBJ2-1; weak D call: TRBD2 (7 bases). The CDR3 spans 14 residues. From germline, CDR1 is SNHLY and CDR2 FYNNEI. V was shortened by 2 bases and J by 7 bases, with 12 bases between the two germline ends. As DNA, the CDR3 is TGTGCCAGCAGTGAAAGTGGGGGGGCGAATGAGCAGTTCTTC. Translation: CASSESGGANEQFF.

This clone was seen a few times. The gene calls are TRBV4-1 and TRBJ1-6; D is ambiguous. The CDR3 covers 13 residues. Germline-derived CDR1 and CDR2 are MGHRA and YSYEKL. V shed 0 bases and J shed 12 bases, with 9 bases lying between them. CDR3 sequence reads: CASSQDNRGPLHF. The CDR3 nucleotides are TGCGCCAGCAGCCAAGATAACCGGGGACCCCTCCACTTT.

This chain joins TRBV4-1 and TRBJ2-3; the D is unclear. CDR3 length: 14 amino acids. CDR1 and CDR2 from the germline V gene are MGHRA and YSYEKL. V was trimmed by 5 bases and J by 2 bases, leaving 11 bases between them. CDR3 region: CASSEILLTDTQYF. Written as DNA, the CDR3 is TGCGCCAGCAGCGAAATCTTACTCACAGATACGCAGTATTTT.

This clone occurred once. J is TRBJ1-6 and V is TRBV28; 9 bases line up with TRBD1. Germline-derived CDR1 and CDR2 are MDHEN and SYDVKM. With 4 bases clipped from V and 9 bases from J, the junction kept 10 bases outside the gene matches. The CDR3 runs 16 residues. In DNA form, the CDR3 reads TGTGCCAGCAGTTCCCTTGACAGGGGGGATGGTTCACCCCTCCACTTT. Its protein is CASSSLDRGDGSPLHF.

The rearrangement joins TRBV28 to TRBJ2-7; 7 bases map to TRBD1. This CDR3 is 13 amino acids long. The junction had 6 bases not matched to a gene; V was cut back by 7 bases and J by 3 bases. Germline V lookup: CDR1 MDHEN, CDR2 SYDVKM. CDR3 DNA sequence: TGTGCCAGCAAGGTGGCAGGGGGCTACGAGCAGTACTTC. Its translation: CASKVAGGYEQYF.

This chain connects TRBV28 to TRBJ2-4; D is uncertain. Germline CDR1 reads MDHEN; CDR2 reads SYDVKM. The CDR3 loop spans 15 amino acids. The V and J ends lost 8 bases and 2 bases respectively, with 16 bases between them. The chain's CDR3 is CASAPTPDPKNIQYF. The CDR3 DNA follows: TGTGCCAGCGCCCCGACCCCAGATCCCAAAAACATTCAGTACTTC.

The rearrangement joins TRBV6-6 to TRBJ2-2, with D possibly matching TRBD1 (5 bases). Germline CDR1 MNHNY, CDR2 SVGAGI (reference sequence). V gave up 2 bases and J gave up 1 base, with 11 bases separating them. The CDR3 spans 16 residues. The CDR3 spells CASSYPQQGNTGELFF. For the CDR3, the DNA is TGTGCCAGCAGTTACCCTCAGCAGGGGAACACCGGGGAGCTGTTTTTT.

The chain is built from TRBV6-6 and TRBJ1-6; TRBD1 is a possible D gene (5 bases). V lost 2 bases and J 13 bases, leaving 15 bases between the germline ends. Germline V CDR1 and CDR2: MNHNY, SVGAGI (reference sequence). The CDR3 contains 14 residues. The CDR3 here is CASSYGAAQYPLHF. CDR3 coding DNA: TGTGCCAGCAGTTACGGGGCAGCTCAGTACCCCCTCCACTTT.

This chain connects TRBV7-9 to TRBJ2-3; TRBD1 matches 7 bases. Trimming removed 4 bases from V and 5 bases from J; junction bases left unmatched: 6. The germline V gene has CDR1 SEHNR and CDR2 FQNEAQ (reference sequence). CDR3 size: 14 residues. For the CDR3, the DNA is TGTGCCAGCAGCTACGGGACAGTACTAGATACGCAGTATTTT. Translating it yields CASSYGTVLDTQYF.

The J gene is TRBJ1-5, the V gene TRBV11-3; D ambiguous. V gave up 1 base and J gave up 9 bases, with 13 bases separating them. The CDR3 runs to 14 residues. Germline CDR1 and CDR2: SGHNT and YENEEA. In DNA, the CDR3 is TGTGCCAGCAGCTTAGTTGCAGCCGGAGGGCCCCAGCATTTT. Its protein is CASSLVAAGGPQHF.

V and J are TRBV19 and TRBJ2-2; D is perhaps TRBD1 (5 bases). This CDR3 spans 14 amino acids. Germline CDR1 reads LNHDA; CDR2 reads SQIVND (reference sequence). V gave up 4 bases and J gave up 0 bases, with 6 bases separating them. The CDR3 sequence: CASSKTANTGELFF. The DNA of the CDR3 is TGTGCCAGTAGTAAGACAGCGAACACCGGGGAGCTGTTTTTT.

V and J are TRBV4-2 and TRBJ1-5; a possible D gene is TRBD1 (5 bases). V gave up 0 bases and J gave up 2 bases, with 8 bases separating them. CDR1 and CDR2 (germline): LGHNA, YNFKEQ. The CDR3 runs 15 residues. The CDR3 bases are TGTGCCAGCAGCCAAGATGGGGGAGGCAATCAGCCCCAGCATTTT. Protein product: CASSQDGGGNQPQHF.

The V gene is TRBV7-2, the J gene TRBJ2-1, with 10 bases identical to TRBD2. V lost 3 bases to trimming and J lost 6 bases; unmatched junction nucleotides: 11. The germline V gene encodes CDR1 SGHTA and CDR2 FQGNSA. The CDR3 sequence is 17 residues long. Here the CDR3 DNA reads TGTGCCAGCAGCTTTCAAAGCGGGGGGGCCTATCCCAATGAGCAGTTCTTC. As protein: CASSFQSGGAYPNEQFF.

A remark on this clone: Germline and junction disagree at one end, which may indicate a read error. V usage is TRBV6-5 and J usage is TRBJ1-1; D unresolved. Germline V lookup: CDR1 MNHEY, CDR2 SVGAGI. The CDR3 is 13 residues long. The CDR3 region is CASRNSGLPESFF. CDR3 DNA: TGTGCCAGCAGAAACAGCGGGCTACCTGAATCTTTCTTT.

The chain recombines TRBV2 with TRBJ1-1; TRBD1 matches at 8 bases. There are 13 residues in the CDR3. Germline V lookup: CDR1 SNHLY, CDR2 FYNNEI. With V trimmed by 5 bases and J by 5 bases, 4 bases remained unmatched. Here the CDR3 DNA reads TGTGCCAGCAGTTCACAGGGGGGAACTGAAGCTTTCTTT. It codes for CASSSQGGTEAFF.

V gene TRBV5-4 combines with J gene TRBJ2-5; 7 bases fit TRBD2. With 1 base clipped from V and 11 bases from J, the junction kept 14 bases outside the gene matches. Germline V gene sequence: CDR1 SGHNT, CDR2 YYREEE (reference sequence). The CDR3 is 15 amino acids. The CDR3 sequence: CASSLSSGGGREQYF. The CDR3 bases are TGTGCCAGCAGCTTGTCGTCGGGGGGAGGTCGGGAGCAGTACTTC.

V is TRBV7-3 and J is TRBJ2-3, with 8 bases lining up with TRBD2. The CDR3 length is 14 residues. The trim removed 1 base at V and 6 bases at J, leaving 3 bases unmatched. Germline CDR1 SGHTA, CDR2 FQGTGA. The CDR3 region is CASSLMSSGDTQYF. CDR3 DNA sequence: TGTGCCAGCAGCTTAATGTCTAGCGGGGATACGCAGTATTTT.

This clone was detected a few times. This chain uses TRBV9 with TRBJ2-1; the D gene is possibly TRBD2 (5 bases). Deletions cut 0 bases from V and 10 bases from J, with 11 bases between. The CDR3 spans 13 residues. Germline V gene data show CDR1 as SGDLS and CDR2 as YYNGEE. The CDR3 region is CASSVATSGEQFF. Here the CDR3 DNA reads TGTGCCAGCAGCGTAGCTACCAGCGGCGAGCAGTTCTTC.

The DNA for the CDR3 is TGTGCCAGCAGCTTAGTGCACGAGCAGTACTTC. This codes for CASSLVHEQYF. This chain connects TRBV7-8 to TRBJ2-7; the D is unclear. Trimming removed 1 base from V and 5 bases from J, with 3 bases in between. This CDR3 region has 11 residues. Per the germline V gene, CDR1 is SGHVS and CDR2 is FQNEAQ. The complete variable domain, with remaining parts taken from reference TRBV7-8 and TRBJ2-7, reads GAGVSQSPRYKVAKRGQDVALRCDPISGHVSLFWYQQALGQGPEFLTYFQNEAQLDKSGLPSDRFFAERPEGSVSTLKIQRTQQEDSAVYLCASSLVHEQYFGPGTRLTVT.

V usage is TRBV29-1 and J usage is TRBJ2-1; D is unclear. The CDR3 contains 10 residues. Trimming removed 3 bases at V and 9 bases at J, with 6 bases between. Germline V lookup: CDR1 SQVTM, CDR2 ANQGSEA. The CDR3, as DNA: TGCAGCGTTGATAGGCCTGAGCAGTTCTTC. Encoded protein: CSVDRPEQFF.

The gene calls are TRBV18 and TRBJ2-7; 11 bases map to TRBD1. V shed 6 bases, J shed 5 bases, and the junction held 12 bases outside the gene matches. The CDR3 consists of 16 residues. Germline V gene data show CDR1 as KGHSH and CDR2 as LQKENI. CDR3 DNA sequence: TGTGCCAGCTCCCAGACGAGAGGACAGGGGGCCCACGAGCAGTACTTC. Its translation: CASSQTRGQGAHEQYF.

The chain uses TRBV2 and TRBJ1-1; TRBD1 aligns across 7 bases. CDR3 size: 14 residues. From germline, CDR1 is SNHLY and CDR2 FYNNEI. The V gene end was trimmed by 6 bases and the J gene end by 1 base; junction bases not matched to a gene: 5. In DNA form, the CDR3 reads TGTGCCAGCAGGAAAGGGACAGCGAACACTGAAGCTTTCTTT. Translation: CASRKGTANTEAFF.